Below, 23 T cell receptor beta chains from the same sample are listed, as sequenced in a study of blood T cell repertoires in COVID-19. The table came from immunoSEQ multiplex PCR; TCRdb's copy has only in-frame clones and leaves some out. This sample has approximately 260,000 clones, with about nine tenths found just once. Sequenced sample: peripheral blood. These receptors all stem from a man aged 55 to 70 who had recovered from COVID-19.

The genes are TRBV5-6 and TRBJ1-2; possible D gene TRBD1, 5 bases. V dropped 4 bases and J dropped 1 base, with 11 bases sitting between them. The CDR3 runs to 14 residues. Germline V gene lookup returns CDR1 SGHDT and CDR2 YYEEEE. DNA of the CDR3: TGTGCCAGCAGCCGGGGGTCTGATAACTATGGCTACACCTTC. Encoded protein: CASSRGSDNYGYTF. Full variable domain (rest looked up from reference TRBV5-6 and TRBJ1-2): DAGVTQSPTHLIKTRGQQVTLRCSPKSGHDTVSWYQQALGQGPQFIFQYYEEEERQRGNFPDRFSGHQFPNYSSELNVNALLLGDSALYLCASSRGSDNYGYTFGSGTRLTVV.

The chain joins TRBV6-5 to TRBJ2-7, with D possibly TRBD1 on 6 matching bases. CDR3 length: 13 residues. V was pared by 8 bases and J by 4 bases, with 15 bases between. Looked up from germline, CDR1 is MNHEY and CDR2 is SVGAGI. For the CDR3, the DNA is TGTGCCAGCGCCATATTAGGGGGATACGAGCAGTACTTC. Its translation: CASAILGGYEQYF.

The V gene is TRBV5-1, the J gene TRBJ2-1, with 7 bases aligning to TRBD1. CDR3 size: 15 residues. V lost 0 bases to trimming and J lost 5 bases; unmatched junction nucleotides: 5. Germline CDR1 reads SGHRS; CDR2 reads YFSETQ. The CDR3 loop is CASSLEGAPNNEQFF. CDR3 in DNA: TGCGCCAGCAGCTTGGAGGGGGCGCCCAACAATGAGCAGTTCTTC.

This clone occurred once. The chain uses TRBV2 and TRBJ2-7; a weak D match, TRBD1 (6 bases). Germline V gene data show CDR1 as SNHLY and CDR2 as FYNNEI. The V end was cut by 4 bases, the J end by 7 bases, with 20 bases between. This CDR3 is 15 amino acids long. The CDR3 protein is CASSGGPQGMREQYV. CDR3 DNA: TGTGCCAGCAGTGGAGGCCCCCAGGGGATGAGGGAGCAGTACGTC.

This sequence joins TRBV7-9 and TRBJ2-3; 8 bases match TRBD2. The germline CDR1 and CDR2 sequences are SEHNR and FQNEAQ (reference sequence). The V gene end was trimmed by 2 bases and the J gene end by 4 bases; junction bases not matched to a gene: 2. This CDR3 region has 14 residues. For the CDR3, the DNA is TGTGCCAGCAGCTTAACTAGCGGTGCAGATACGCAGTATTTT. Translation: CASSLTSGADTQYF.

CDR3 DNA: TGTGCCAGCAGCCCCCAAGGCGGGAGAGCTAGCACAGATACGCAGTATTTT. Translation gives CASSPQGGRASTDTQYF. V gene TRBV11-2 combines with J gene TRBJ2-3, with TRBD2 matching over 7 bases. Germline values: CDR1 SGHAT, CDR2 FQNNGV. The CDR3 covers 17 residues. The trim removed 5 bases at V and 0 bases at J, leaving 11 bases unmatched.

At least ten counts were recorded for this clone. CDR3 amino acids: CASSFGGGAGNQPQHF. CDR3 bases: TGTGCCAGCAGTTTCGGAGGGGGCGCCGGCAATCAGCCCCAGCATTTT. The chain couples TRBV27 to TRBJ1-5; 7 bases map to TRBD1. The V gene's germline CDR1 is MNHEY and CDR2 SMNVEV (reference sequence). The CDR3 sequence is 16 residues long. V lost 3 bases, J lost 2 bases, and 7 bases stayed unmatched.

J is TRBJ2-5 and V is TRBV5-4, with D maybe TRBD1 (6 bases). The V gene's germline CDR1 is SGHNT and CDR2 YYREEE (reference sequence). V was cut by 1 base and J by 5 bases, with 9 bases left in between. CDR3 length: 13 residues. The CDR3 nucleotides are TGTGCCAGCAGCTTGAACAGGGCGGAGACCCAGTACTTC. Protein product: CASSLNRAETQYF.

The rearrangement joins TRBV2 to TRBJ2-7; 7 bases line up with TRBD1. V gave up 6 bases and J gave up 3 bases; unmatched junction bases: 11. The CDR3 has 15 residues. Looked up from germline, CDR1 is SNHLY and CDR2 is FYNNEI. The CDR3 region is CASRLGTVTNYEQYF. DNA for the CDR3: TGTGCCAGCAGATTAGGGACAGTGACGAACTACGAGCAGTACTTC.

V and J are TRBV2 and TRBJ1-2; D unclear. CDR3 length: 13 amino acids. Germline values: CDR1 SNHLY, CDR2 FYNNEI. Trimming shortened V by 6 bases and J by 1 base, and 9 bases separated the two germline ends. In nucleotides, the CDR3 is TGTGCCAGCAGCGGGTTGCTTAACTATGGCTACACCTTC. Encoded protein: CASSGLLNYGYTF. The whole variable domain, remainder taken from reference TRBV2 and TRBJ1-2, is EPEVTQTPSHQVTQMGQEVILRCVPISNHLYFYWYRQILGQKVEFLVSFYNNEISEKSEIFDDQFSVERPDGSNFTLKIRSTKLEDSAMYFCASSGLLNYGYTFGSGTRLTVV.

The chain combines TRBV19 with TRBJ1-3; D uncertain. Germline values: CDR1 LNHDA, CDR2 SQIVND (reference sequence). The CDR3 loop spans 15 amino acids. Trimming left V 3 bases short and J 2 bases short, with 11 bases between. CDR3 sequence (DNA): TGTGCCAGTAGTATTTCAGAGGGCCCTGGAAACACCATATATTTT. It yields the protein CASSISEGPGNTIYF.

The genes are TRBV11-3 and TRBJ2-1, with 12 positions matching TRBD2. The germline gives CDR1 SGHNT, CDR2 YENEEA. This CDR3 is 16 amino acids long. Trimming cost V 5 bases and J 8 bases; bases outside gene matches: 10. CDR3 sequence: CASSPGLAGRYDEQFF. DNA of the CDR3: TGTGCCAGCAGCCCCGGACTAGCGGGGAGGTATGATGAGCAGTTCTTC. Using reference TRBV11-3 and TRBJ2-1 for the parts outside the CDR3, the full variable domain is EAGVVQSPRYKIIEKKQPVAFWCNPISGHNTLYWYLQNLGQGPELLIRYENEEAVDDSQLPKDRFSAERLKGVDSTLKIQPAELGDSAVYLCASSPGLAGRYDEQFFGPGTRLTVL.

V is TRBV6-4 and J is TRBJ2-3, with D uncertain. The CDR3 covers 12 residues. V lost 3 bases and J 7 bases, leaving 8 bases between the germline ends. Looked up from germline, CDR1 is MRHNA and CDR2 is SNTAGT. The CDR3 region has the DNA TGTGCCAGCAGTGATCGTGGCAATACGCAGTATTTT. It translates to CASSDRGNTQYF.

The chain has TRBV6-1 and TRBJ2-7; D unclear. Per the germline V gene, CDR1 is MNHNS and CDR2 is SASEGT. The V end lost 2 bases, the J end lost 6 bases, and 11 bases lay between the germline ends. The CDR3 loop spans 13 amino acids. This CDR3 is CASSERGTSEQYV. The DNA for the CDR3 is TGTGCCAGCAGTGAAAGAGGAACCAGCGAGCAGTACGTC.

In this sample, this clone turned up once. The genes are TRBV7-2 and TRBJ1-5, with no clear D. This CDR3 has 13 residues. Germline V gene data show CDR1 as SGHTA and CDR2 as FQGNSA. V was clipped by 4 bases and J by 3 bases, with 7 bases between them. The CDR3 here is CASSWEHNQPQHF. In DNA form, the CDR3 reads TGTGCCAGCAGCTGGGAGCACAATCAGCCCCAGCATTTT.

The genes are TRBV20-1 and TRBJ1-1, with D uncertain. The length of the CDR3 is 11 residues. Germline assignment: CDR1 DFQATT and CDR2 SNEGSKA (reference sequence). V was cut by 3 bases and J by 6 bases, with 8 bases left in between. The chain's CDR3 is CSASTDSEAFF. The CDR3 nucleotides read TGCAGTGCTAGTACCGACTCTGAAGCTTTCTTT.

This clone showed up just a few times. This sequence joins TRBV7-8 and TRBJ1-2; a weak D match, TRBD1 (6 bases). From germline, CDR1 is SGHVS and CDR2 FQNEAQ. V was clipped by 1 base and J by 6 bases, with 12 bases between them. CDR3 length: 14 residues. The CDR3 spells CASSLGTGMNGYTF. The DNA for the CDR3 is TGTGCCAGCAGCTTAGGCACAGGGATGAATGGCTACACCTTC.

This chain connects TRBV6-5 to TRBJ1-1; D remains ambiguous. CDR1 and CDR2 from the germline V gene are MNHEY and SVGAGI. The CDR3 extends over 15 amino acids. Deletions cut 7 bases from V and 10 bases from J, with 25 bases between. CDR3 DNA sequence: TGTGCCAGCACCCCAAGCAGAGGGTCACCCGGTGGAGCTTTCTTT. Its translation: CASTPSRGSPGGAFF.

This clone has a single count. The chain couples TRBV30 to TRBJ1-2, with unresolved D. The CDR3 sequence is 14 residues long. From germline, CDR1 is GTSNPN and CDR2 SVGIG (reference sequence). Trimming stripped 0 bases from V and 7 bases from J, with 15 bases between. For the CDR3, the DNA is TGTGCCTGGAGTGTTTGGTCATCAGTTCGTGGCTACACCTTC. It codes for CAWSVWSSVRGYTF.

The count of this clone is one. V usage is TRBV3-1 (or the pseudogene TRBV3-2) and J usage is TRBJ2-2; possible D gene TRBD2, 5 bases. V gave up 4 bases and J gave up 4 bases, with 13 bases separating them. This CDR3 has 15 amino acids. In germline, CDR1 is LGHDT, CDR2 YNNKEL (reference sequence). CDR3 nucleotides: TGTGCCAGCAGCCTATTCGGGGTAGGCACCGGGGAGCTGTTTTTT. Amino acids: CASSLFGVGTGELFF.

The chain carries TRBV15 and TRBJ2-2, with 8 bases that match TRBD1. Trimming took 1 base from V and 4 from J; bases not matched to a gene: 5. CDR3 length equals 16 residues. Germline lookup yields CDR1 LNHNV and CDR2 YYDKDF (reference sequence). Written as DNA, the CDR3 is TGTGCCACCAGCAGAGGGACAGGGTATTCCACCGGGGAGCTGTTTTTT. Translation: CATSRGTGYSTGELFF.

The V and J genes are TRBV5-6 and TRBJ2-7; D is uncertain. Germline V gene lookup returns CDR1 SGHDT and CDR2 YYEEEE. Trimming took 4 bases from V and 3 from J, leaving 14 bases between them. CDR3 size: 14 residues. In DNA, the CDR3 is TGTGCCAGCAGCCCCTTGGAGAGTATCTACGAGCAGTACTTC. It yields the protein CASSPLESIYEQYF.

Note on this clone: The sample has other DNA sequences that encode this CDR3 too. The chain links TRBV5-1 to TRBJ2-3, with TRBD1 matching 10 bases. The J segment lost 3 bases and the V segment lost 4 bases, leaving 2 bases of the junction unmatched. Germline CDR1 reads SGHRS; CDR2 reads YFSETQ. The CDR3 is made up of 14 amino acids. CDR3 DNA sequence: TGCGCCAGCAGCGGGGGACAGGGGACAGATACGCAGTATTTT. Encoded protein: CASSGGQGTDTQYF.